These 28 T cell receptor beta chains were sequenced from one sample in a study of blood T cell repertoires in COVID-19. TCRdb's copy holds only in-frame clones and misses some; the assay was immunoSEQ multiplex PCR. The data show around 170,000 clones, 80% seen once. Sequencing used peripheral blood. The receptors come from a man between 65 and 80 years old with active or convalescent COVID-19.

The gene calls are TRBV9 and TRBJ2-7; the D is unclear. Trimming left V 4 bases short and J 1 base short, with 9 bases between. Germline lookup yields CDR1 SGDLS and CDR2 YYNGEE. The CDR3 spans 13 residues. The CDR3 reads CASSPALSYEQYF. In DNA, the CDR3 is TGTGCCAGCAGCCCCGCACTATCCTACGAGCAGTACTTC.

The rearrangement links TRBV11-2 to TRBJ2-1, with 8 positions matching TRBD2. The CDR3 extends over 15 amino acids. The germline V gene encodes CDR1 SGHAT and CDR2 FQNNGV. The V and J ends lost 0 bases and 8 bases, in that order; junction bases with no gene match: 6. The CDR3 DNA sequence: TGTGCCAGCAGCTTAGACGGGGGGGGCGTCGATGAGCAGTTCTTC. This encodes CASSLDGGGVDEQFF.

The V and J genes are TRBV29-1 and TRBJ1-2; D gene uncertain. V lost 6 bases and J lost 5, with 16 bases in between. CDR1 and CDR2 (germline): SQVTM, ANQGSEA. The CDR3 totals 13 residues. The CDR3 is CSVSRDGGYGYTF. DNA of the CDR3: TGCAGCGTGAGCCGAGACGGCGGGTATGGCTACACCTTC.

This clone was found once. V gene TRBV15 combines with J gene TRBJ1-1; D possibly corresponds to TRBD1 (6 bases). Germline CDR1 is LNHNV and CDR2 is YYDKDF (reference sequence). V shed 1 base and J shed 1 base, with 16 bases lying between them. The length of the CDR3 is 17 residues. CDR3 coding DNA: TGTGCCACCAGCAGAGGAGACGTGGGACATCCGAACACTGAAGCTTTCTTT. It specifies CATSRGDVGHPNTEAFF. Together with reference TRBV15 and TRBJ1-1, the CDR3 gives the full variable domain: DAMVIQNPRYQVTQFGKPVTLSCSQTLNHNVMYWYQQKSSQAPKLLFHYYDKDFNNEADTPDNFQSRRPNTSFCFLDIRSPGLGDTAMYLCATSRGDVGHPNTEAFFGQGTRLTVV.

This rearrangement joins TRBV3-1 (or the pseudogene TRBV3-2) to TRBJ2-5; 9 nucleotides match TRBD1. In germline, CDR1 is LGHDT, CDR2 YNNKEL (reference sequence). CDR3 length: 15 amino acids. V dropped 7 bases and J dropped 1; count of bases not matched to a gene: 7. The CDR3 protein is CASTPGTGFQETQYF. DNA of the CDR3: TGTGCCAGCACGCCCGGGACAGGGTTCCAAGAGACCCAGTACTTC.

The CDR3 bases are TGCGCCAGCAGCCTTGGACAGGGGGGAGAGACCCAGTACTTC. It encodes CASSLGQGGETQYF. The V gene is TRBV5-1, the J gene TRBJ2-5; TRBD1 aligns across 10 bases. The CDR3 length is 14 residues. Germline V gene data show CDR1 as SGHRS and CDR2 as YFSETQ. Trimming took 4 bases from V and 4 from J; bases not matched to a gene: 4.

The V call is TRBV7-9, the J call TRBJ1-5, with TRBD1 matching over 11 bases. The J segment lost 9 bases and the V segment lost 5 bases, leaving 6 bases of the junction unmatched. Germline V gives CDR1 SEHNR, CDR2 FQNEAQ (reference sequence). CDR3 length: 14 amino acids. The CDR3, as DNA: TGTGCCAGCAGCCCCGGGACAGGGGGTAGGCCCCAGCATTTT. It codes for CASSPGTGGRPQHF.

V usage is TRBV9 and J usage is TRBJ1-2; no clear D. The CDR3 contains 13 residues. The germline V and J ends were trimmed by 0 bases and 5 bases, with 8 bases remaining between them. Germline lookup yields CDR1 SGDLS and CDR2 YYNGEE. This CDR3 reads CASSVAPDYGYTF. CDR3 bases: TGTGCCAGCAGCGTAGCCCCAGATTATGGCTACACCTTC. Complete variable domain (other parts from reference TRBV9 and TRBJ1-2): DSGVTQTPKHLITATGQRVTLRCSPRSGDLSVYWYQQSLDQGLQFLIQYYNGEERAKGNILERFSAQQFPDLHSELNLSSLELGDSALYFCASSVAPDYGYTFGSGTRLTVV.

This clone has more than one count but fewer than ten. The gene calls are TRBV3-1 (or the pseudogene TRBV3-2) and TRBJ2-5; 9 bases align to TRBD2. With V trimmed by 0 bases and J by 7 bases, 12 bases remained unmatched. CDR1 and CDR2 from the germline V gene are LGHDT and YNNKEL (reference sequence). This CDR3 spans 17 amino acids. CDR3 region: CASSQDLGAGAGGTQYF. In DNA, the CDR3 is TGTGCCAGCAGCCAAGATCTAGGAGCAGGAGCGGGAGGGACCCAGTACTTC.

The rearrangement links TRBV4-1 to TRBJ1-6; 8 bases match TRBD1. CDR1 and CDR2 from the germline V gene are MGHRA and YSYEKL. The CDR3 consists of 15 residues. V shed 1 base, J shed 9 bases, and the junction held 5 bases outside the gene matches. The DNA for the CDR3 is TGCGCCAGCAGCCAAGTTGTGACAGGGGTTTCACCCCTCCACTTT. Protein: CASSQVVTGVSPLHF.

This clone occurred once. This sequence joins TRBV4-1 and TRBJ2-1; TRBD1 agrees at 9 bases. CDR1 is MGHRA, CDR2 YSYEKL, per germline. CDR3 size: 18 residues. Unmatched junction bases numbered 21, after V lost 6 bases and J lost 9 bases. The CDR3 region is CASRNPGTGRIGGIEQFF. The CDR3 DNA reads TGCGCCAGCAGGAACCCCGGGACAGGGAGGATAGGGGGAATTGAGCAGTTCTTC.

The CDR3 sequence is CASSQGTVYYEQYF. The CDR3 DNA is TGCGCCAGCAGCCAAGGAACAGTCTACTACGAGCAGTACTTC. The gene calls are TRBV4-1 and TRBJ2-7; D uncertain. The CDR3 sequence is 14 residues long. CDR1 and CDR2 from the germline V gene are MGHRA and YSYEKL. The V and J ends lost 1 base and 3 bases respectively, with 10 bases between them.

The V and J genes are TRBV28 and TRBJ1-1; D ambiguous. This CDR3 spans 15 amino acids. V lost 5 bases and J lost 1, with 14 bases in between. The germline gives CDR1 MDHEN, CDR2 SYDVKM. Here the CDR3 DNA reads TGTGCCAGCAGTCCGGGTGGATTGAGGAACACTGAAGCTTTCTTT. Protein sequence: CASSPGGLRNTEAFF.

The chain uses TRBV12-3 or TRBV12-4 and TRBJ1-2, with 9 bases aligning to TRBD1. The CDR3 is 13 amino acids. J was trimmed by 6 bases and V by 2 bases; bases with no gene match: 1. CDR3 bases: TGTGCCAGCAGTTTATGGACAGGGGATGGCTACACCTTC. Amino acids: CASSLWTGDGYTF.

The chain uses TRBV30 and TRBJ1-5; D not certain. V gave up 0 bases and J gave up 9 bases, with 9 bases separating them. Looked up from germline, CDR1 is GTSNPN and CDR2 is SVGIG (reference sequence). The CDR3 consists of 12 residues. CDR3 protein: CAWSVLGRPQHF. CDR3 nucleotide sequence: TGTGCCTGGAGTGTACTGGGCAGGCCCCAGCATTTT.

The rearrangement uses TRBV7-9 and TRBJ1-1; 7 bases are shared with TRBD1. CDR3 length: 14 residues. V was pared by 5 bases and J by 7 bases, with 10 bases of the junction left unmatched. Germline CDR1 SEHNR, CDR2 FQNEAQ (reference sequence). The DNA for the CDR3 is TGTGCCAGCAGCCTGACAGGGTCGGTCGATGAAGCTTTCTTT. It is translated as CASSLTGSVDEAFF.

The chain links TRBV6-6 to TRBJ2-7; D not resolved. The CDR3 extends over 13 amino acids. Germline loops: CDR1 MNHNY, CDR2 SVGAGI (reference sequence). V gave up 10 bases and J gave up 3 bases, with 16 bases separating them. CDR3 amino acids: CATAATRGYEQYF. CDR3 DNA: TGTGCCACCGCAGCGACGAGAGGCTACGAGCAGTACTTC.

The gene calls are TRBV21-1 and TRBJ2-1; whether TRBD2, the table's D call, matches the DNA was not checked. TRBV21-1 is given as a pseudogene. The CDR3 is 20 residues long. Written as DNA, the CDR3 is TGTGCCAGCAGCAAAATAGGGCCGAAAGGGACTAGCGGGTTCTACAATGAGCAGTTCTTC. It yields the protein CASSKIGPKGTSGFYNEQFF.

The chain links TRBV5-1 to TRBJ2-2, with D uncertain. This CDR3 is 14 amino acids long. The ends were cut back, 0 bases at V and 2 bases at J, with 5 bases in the middle. Germline V gives CDR1 SGHRS, CDR2 YFSETQ. CDR3 DNA sequence: TGCGCCAGCAGCTTGGACAGTAACACCGGGGAGCTGTTTTTT. Encoded protein: CASSLDSNTGELFF. The full variable domain, with the rest looked up from reference TRBV5-1 and TRBJ2-2, is KAGVTQTPRYLIKTRGQQVTLSCSPISGHRSVSWYQQTPGQGLQFLFEYFSETQRNKGNFPGRFSGRQFSNSRSEMNVSTLELGDSALYLCASSLDSNTGELFFGEGSRLTVL.

This chain connects TRBV20-1 to TRBJ2-5, with D hard to call. The CDR3 consists of 11 residues. From germline, CDR1 is DFQATT and CDR2 SNEGSKA (reference sequence). V was shortened by 3 bases and J by 4 bases, with 6 bases between the two germline ends. The CDR3 protein is CSASHRETQYF. In nucleotides, the CDR3 is TGCAGTGCTAGCCATAGAGAGACCCAGTACTTC.

The V call is TRBV5-4, the J call TRBJ2-5, with 12 bases fitting TRBD2. Germline V gives CDR1 SGHNT, CDR2 YYREEE (reference sequence). Germline trimming cut 0 bases from V and 2 bases from J; bases unmatched to any gene: 2. The CDR3 has 16 amino acids. The CDR3 sequence is CASSLAGLAGQETQYF. The CDR3 DNA is TGTGCCAGCAGCTTGGCCGGACTAGCGGGGCAAGAGACCCAGTACTTC.

The rearrangement links TRBV4-2 to TRBJ1-2; TRBD1 is a possible D gene (6 bases). Germline loops: CDR1 LGHNA, CDR2 YNFKEQ. Trimming took off 4 bases at V and 6 bases at J, with 9 bases between the two ends. The CDR3 length is 12 residues. This chain's CDR3 is CASSLQGNGYTF. The CDR3 DNA is TGTGCCAGCAGCCTACAGGGAAATGGCTACACCTTC.

This chain uses TRBV29-1 with TRBJ1-2, with D possibly being TRBD1 (5 bases). With 4 bases removed from V and 6 bases from J, the gap between germline ends came to 12 bases. The length of the CDR3 is 12 residues. CDR1 is SQVTM, CDR2 ANQGSEA, per germline. CDR3 sequence: CSVGEGRDGYTF. The CDR3 nucleotides are TGCAGCGTTGGAGAGGGGAGGGATGGCTACACCTTC.

J is TRBJ1-1 and V is TRBV29-1, with D possibly matching TRBD1 (5 bases). Looked up from germline, CDR1 is SQVTM and CDR2 is ANQGSEA. CDR3 size: 12 residues. V lost 4 bases to trimming and J lost 2 bases, with 8 bases between them. CDR3 coding DNA: TGCAGCGTTGCCAGGGTCAACACTGAAGCTTTCTTT. Protein product: CSVARVNTEAFF.

V usage is TRBV29-1 and J usage is TRBJ1-2; a possible D gene is TRBD1 (5 bases). This CDR3 has 11 amino acids. Germline V gives CDR1 SQVTM, CDR2 ANQGSEA. The germline V and J ends were trimmed by 4 bases and 8 bases, with 11 bases remaining between them. CDR3 sequence reads: CSVGQGEGYTF. CDR3 bases: TGCAGCGTTGGGCAGGGTGAGGGCTACACCTTC.

The V gene is TRBV4-1, the J gene TRBJ1-1; D unresolved. The CDR3 contains 14 residues. V was trimmed by 0 bases and J by 1 base, leaving 6 bases between them. The germline CDR1 and CDR2 sequences are MGHRA and YSYEKL. This CDR3 reads CASSQDRSNTEAFF. The CDR3 DNA is TGCGCCAGCAGCCAAGACAGATCGAACACTGAAGCTTTCTTT.

The J gene is TRBJ1-2, the V gene TRBV4-3, with unresolved D. CDR3 size: 16 residues. Germline V gene sequence: CDR1 LGHNA, CDR2 YSLEER. V dropped 0 bases and J dropped 4 bases, with 15 bases sitting between them. The CDR3 coding sequence is TGCGCCAGCAGCCAAGACGCGGCCGGAGCCCCCTATGGCTACACCTTC. Translated: CASSQDAAGAPYGYTF.

This clone has a single count. Other DNA sequences within the sample encode an identical CDR3. CDR3 nucleotide sequence: TGCGCCAGCAGCTTGGGAGGGAGGAACACTGAAGCTTTCTTT. Protein sequence: CASSLGGRNTEAFF. The V and J genes are TRBV5-1 and TRBJ1-1, with D uncertain. The CDR3 has 14 residues. V was trimmed by 0 bases and J by 1 base, leaving 7 bases between them. Germline CDR1 is SGHRS and CDR2 is YFSETQ.